The clone carrying this T cell receptor beta chain is classed as medium-sized. Its antigen is not identified. The same CDR3 can be traced to other DNA sequences in this sample. This entry belongs to a study of radiation and T cells in renal cell carcinoma. Overall study findings and caveats: From baseline, blood top tumor clonotypes peaked at 2 weeks post-radiation.

Repertoires were generated with immunoSEQ multiplex PCR, while TCRdb's copy carries only in-frame clones and drops some. The sample lists more than 75,000 clones, about 79% occurring once. Time point here: baseline pretreatment blood. This sample's treatment: 15 Gy SBRT to primary tumor, nephrectomy 4 weeks later. After SBRT, blood was collected at 2 and 4 weeks, plus baseline. Clear cell pathology was present in this patient's renal cell carcinoma. With 0 bases removed from V and 5 bases from J, the gap between germline ends came to 9 bases. Germline V gene data show CDR1 as SGDLS and CDR2 as YYNGEE. CDR3 size: 14 residues.

The source is a man aged 55 to 70 with renal cell carcinoma. The chain has TRBV9 and TRBJ2-1, with D perhaps TRBD1 (5 bases). The source material was blood, sampled from a patient whose treatment included radiotherapy and nephrectomy. The CDR3, as DNA: TGTGCCAGCAGCGTAGGGTCCAGGGACAATGAGCAGTTCTTC. It is translated as CASSVGSRDNEQFF. The entire variable domain, with the rest obtained from reference TRBV9 and TRBJ2-1, is as follows: DSGVTQTPKHLITATGQRVTLRCSPRSGDLSVYWYQQSLDQGLQFLIQYYNGEERAKGNILERFSAQQFPDLHSELNLSSLELGDSALYFCASSVGSRDNEQFFGPGTRLTVL.